These 27 T cell receptor beta chains originate from one sample sequenced in a study of T cells after yellow fever vaccination. TCRdb recomputed calls from the 5' RACE reads with MiXCR, one row per CDR3 protein. The sample has some 320,000 distinct CDR3 sequences, 4% to 5.5% seen once. The sample consisted of PBMCs, taken 15 days after the yellow fever booster vaccination. These receptors were obtained from a man aged 18 to 29 who received the YFV17D yellow fever vaccine.

Ten or more counts support this clonotype. CDR3 residues: CASSQGRGAYNEQFF. The CDR3 DNA sequence: TGCGCCAGCAGCCAGGGCAGGGGGGCCTACAATGAGCAGTTCTTC. This chain connects TRBV4-3 to TRBJ2-1; the D gene is possibly TRBD1 (7 bases). V lost 3 bases and J 2 bases, leaving 11 bases between the germline ends. CDR1 LGHNA and CDR2 YSLEER come from the germline V gene. This CDR3 comprises 15 residues.

This clonotype was counted ten times or more. This chain connects TRBV6-5 to TRBJ2-2; either TRBD1 or TRBD2 may supply D (5 bases each). This CDR3 is 15 amino acids long. Trimming took off 7 bases at V and 4 bases at J, with 16 bases between the two ends. The germline V gene has CDR1 MNHEY and CDR2 SVGAGI. The CDR3 reads CASNSGTGVTGELFF. DNA of the CDR3: TGTGCCAGCAACTCCGGGACCGGAGTCACCGGGGAGCTGTTTTTT.

This clonotype was counted a few times. The chain has TRBV7-2 and TRBJ1-4; possible D gene TRBD1, 5 bases. This CDR3 contains 14 residues. CDR1 SGHTA and CDR2 FQGNSA come from the germline V gene. The V end lost 5 bases, the J end lost 10 bases, and 17 bases lay between the germline ends. CDR3 bases: TGTGCCAGCAGCGGGGGGACTGCCTCCGGAAAACTGTTTTTT. It translates to CASSGGTASGKLFF. The full variable domain, its missing parts supplied by reference TRBV7-2 and TRBJ1-4, is GAGVSQSPSNKVTEKGKDVELRCDPISGHTALYWYRQSLGQGLEFLIYFQGNSAPDKSGLPSDRFSAERTGGSVSTLTIQRTQQEDSAVYLCASSGGTASGKLFFGSGTQLSVL.

This clonotype was picked up a small number of times. This chain uses TRBV4-3 with TRBJ2-7; D is ambiguous. The germline gives CDR1 LGHNA, CDR2 YSLEER. V lost 3 bases to trimming and J lost 0 bases, with 12 bases between them. This CDR3 is built from 15 residues. The chain's CDR3 is CASSHVSKGSYEQYF. The DNA for the CDR3 is TGCGCCAGCAGCCATGTTTCGAAGGGCTCCTACGAGCAGTACTTC.

In this sample, this clonotype turned up many times. The chain links TRBV18 to TRBJ2-4; 10 bases align to TRBD2. The junction had 5 bases not matched to a gene; V was cut back by 3 bases and J by 0 bases. This CDR3 has 17 residues. The germline CDR1 and CDR2 sequences are KGHSH and LQKENI. The CDR3 DNA reads TGTGCCAGCTCACCCACTAGCGGGGCTCTAGCCAAAAACATTCAGTACTTC. Protein sequence: CASSPTSGALAKNIQYF.

J is TRBJ1-2 and V is TRBV27; TRBD1 matches at 8 bases. The CDR3 loop spans 14 amino acids. J gave up 4 bases and V 2 bases, and 3 bases lay outside the gene matches. Looked up from germline, CDR1 is MNHEY and CDR2 is SMNVEV (reference sequence). The CDR3 sequence is CASSLLDRGYGYTF. The CDR3, as DNA: TGTGCCAGCAGTTTACTTGACAGGGGCTATGGCTACACCTTC.

This clonotype was counted ten times or more. This chain joins TRBV24-1 and TRBJ2-7, with a tentative D call TRBD1 (6 bases). The length of the CDR3 is 12 residues. Trimming took 9 bases from V and 5 from J, leaving 13 bases between them. Germline assignment: CDR1 KGHDR and CDR2 SFDVKD. CDR3 region: CATHTGRDEQYF. CDR3 in DNA: TGTGCCACCCATACAGGGCGAGACGAGCAGTACTTC.

This clonotype was observed many times. The V call is TRBV4-2, the J call TRBJ2-7; TRBD1 aligns across 10 bases. V was pared by 3 bases and J by 4 bases, with 15 bases of the junction left unmatched. The CDR3 covers 18 residues. CDR1 and CDR2 from the germline V gene are LGHNA and YNFKEQ. The CDR3 here is CASSHDYLEGQGTYEQYF. CDR3 DNA: TGTGCCAGCAGCCACGATTATTTGGAGGGACAGGGGACTTACGAGCAGTACTTC.

This clonotype was seen only a few times. The chain links TRBV12-3 or TRBV12-4 to TRBJ1-4; D is unresolved. Between the trimmed V and J ends, which lost 3 bases and 6 bases, there was a span of 11 bases. The CDR3 extends over 14 amino acids. This CDR3 is CASSFQGGDEKLFF. The CDR3 coding sequence is TGTGCCAGCAGTTTCCAAGGAGGCGATGAAAAACTGTTTTTT.

This clonotype appeared many times. The chain carries TRBV12-3 or TRBV12-4 and TRBJ2-3, with D perhaps matching TRBD1 (6 bases). The CDR3 is made up of 14 amino acids. V lost 6 bases to trimming and J lost 8 bases, with 18 bases between them. This CDR3 is CASRPGFGGSTQYF. The CDR3 DNA follows: TGTGCCAGCAGGCCGGGATTTGGGGGCAGTACGCAGTATTTT.

This clonotype occurred many times. V usage is TRBV5-1 and J usage is TRBJ2-1; 7 nucleotides agree with TRBD1. Germline V gene lookup returns CDR1 SGHRS and CDR2 YFSETQ. This CDR3 has 15 residues. After removal of 4 bases from V and 2 bases from J, the junction contained 6 bases not matched to a gene. DNA for the CDR3: TGCGCCAGCAGCGAACGACAGGGAACCTACAATGAGCAGTTCTTC. This codes for CASSERQGTYNEQFF. Based on the CDR3 plus reference TRBV5-1 and TRBJ2-1, the full variable domain is KAGVTQTPRYLIKTRGQQVTLSCSPISGHRSVSWYQQTPGQGLQFLFEYFSETQRNKGNFPGRFSGRQFSNSRSEMNVSTLELGDSALYLCASSERQGTYNEQFFGPGTRLTVL.

This clonotype was seen only a few times. V usage is TRBV18 and J usage is TRBJ1-2; D is undetermined. The CDR3 sequence is 14 residues long. Germline lookup yields CDR1 KGHSH and CDR2 LQKENI. The V gene lost 4 bases and the J gene lost 2 bases, with 11 bases spanning the gap. In DNA, the CDR3 is TGTGCCAGCTCACTAACGGTGGTAAACTATGGCTACACCTTC. This translates into CASSLTVVNYGYTF. The entire variable domain, with the rest obtained from reference TRBV18 and TRBJ1-2, is as follows: NAGVMQNPRHLVRRRGQEARLRCSPMKGHSHVYWYRQLPEEGLKFMVYLQKENIIDESGMPKERFSAEFPKEGPSILRIQQVVRGDSAAYFCASSLTVVNYGYTFGSGTRLTVV.

This clonotype was counted a few times. CDR3 nucleotide sequence: TGTGCCAGCATTGTGGAAGCGGGGAGCCTTAACACCGGGGAGCTGTTTTTT. Protein sequence: CASIVEAGSLNTGELFF. The chain combines TRBV2 with TRBJ2-2, with 7 nucleotides matching TRBD2. V gave up 7 bases and J gave up 2 bases; unmatched junction bases: 13. The CDR3 sequence is 17 residues long. Germline V gene sequence: CDR1 SNHLY, CDR2 FYNNEI.

The chain uses TRBV20-1 and TRBJ1-1; no firm D call. CDR3 length: 14 residues. Germline V CDR1 and CDR2: DFQATT, SNEGSKA (reference sequence). Trimming removed 3 bases from V and 4 bases from J, with 15 bases in between. Written as DNA, the CDR3 is TGCAGTGCTAGCCTCGGTGGCATGGGCACTGAAGCTTTCTTT. Translation: CSASLGGMGTEAFF.

This clonotype was observed a few times. The genes are TRBV18 and TRBJ2-7, with 13 bases identical to TRBD2. Germline CDR1 is KGHSH and CDR2 is LQKENI. Losses at the gene ends were 4 bases for V and 5 bases for J; bases not matched to a gene: 5. The CDR3 consists of 15 residues. The CDR3 sequence: CASSLTSGGAHEQYF. The DNA of the CDR3 is TGTGCCAGCTCACTAACTAGCGGGGGGGCCCACGAGCAGTACTTC.

This clonotype was found a few times. This chain links TRBV18 with TRBJ2-1; tentatively, D is TRBD1 (6 bases). The CDR3 spans 17 residues. The germline gives CDR1 KGHSH, CDR2 LQKENI. V gave up 1 base and J gave up 0 bases, with 13 bases separating them. DNA of the CDR3: TGTGCCAGCTCACCACGTCTAACGGACAGCTCCTACAATGAGCAGTTCTTC. Its protein product is CASSPRLTDSSYNEQFF. Full variable domain (rest looked up from reference TRBV18 and TRBJ2-1): NAGVMQNPRHLVRRRGQEARLRCSPMKGHSHVYWYRQLPEEGLKFMVYLQKENIIDESGMPKERFSAEFPKEGPSILRIQQVVRGDSAAYFCASSPRLTDSSYNEQFFGPGTRLTVL.

This chain joins TRBV20-1 and TRBJ2-7, with a weak D call TRBD1 (6 bases). CDR3 length: 14 amino acids. Trimming pared 5 bases from V and 9 bases from J, leaving 23 bases between. Per germline, CDR1 DFQATT and CDR2 SNEGSKA (reference sequence). The CDR3: CSASGTFLDHGQYF. Written as DNA, the CDR3 is TGCAGTGCTTCCGGGACATTCCTCGATCATGGGCAGTACTTC.

In its sample, this clonotype was seen many times. The V and J genes are TRBV6-5 and TRBJ1-3, with a possible D match to TRBD1 (5 bases). CDR1 MNHEY and CDR2 SVGAGI come from the germline V gene. With 5 bases removed from V and 3 bases from J, the gap between germline ends came to 11 bases. The CDR3 consists of 14 residues. The CDR3 loop reads CASSTGTLGNTIYF. The CDR3 DNA follows: TGTGCCAGCAGTACAGGAACACTTGGAAACACCATATATTTT.

This sequence joins TRBV19 and TRBJ1-1; D not resolved. This CDR3 is built from 13 residues. Trimming pared 8 bases from V and 8 bases from J, leaving 18 bases between. The germline CDR1 and CDR2 sequences are LNHDA and SQIVND (reference sequence). The DNA of the CDR3 is TGTGCCAGTGACTCCATGCGGATTCCGGAAGCTTTCTTT. This gives the protein CASDSMRIPEAFF. The full variable domain, completed using reference TRBV19 and TRBJ1-1, is DGGITQSPKYLFRKEGQNVTLSCEQNLNHDAMYWYRQDPGQGLRLIYYSQIVNDFQKGDIAEGYSVSREKKESFPLTVTSAQKNPTAFYLCASDSMRIPEAFFGQGTRLTVV.

This chain uses TRBV7-2 with TRBJ2-7; 7 nucleotides match TRBD1. The germline V gene encodes CDR1 SGHTA and CDR2 FQGNSA. The junction had 3 bases not matched to a gene; V was cut back by 3 bases and J by 4 bases. CDR3 length equals 13 residues. This chain's CDR3 is CASSFDREYEQYF. CDR3 sequence (DNA): TGTGCCAGCAGCTTCGACAGGGAGTACGAGCAGTACTTC.

This clonotype came up many times. V gene TRBV6-5 combines with J gene TRBJ2-7; D is undetermined. V shed 11 bases and J shed 3 bases, with 14 bases lying between them. Looked up from germline, CDR1 is MNHEY and CDR2 is SVGAGI. This CDR3 is built from 12 residues. This CDR3 is CARLPRFYEQYV. The CDR3 DNA follows: TGTGCCCGCCTCCCCCGATTCTACGAGCAGTACGTC.

In this sample, this clonotype turned up a few times. The rearrangement joins TRBV20-1 to TRBJ1-6; TRBD1 matches at 7 bases. The CDR3 has 14 amino acids. V gave up 7 bases and J gave up 5 bases; unmatched junction bases: 8. Germline V gene data show CDR1 as DFQATT and CDR2 as SNEGSKA (reference sequence). Here the CDR3 DNA reads TGCAGTGGCGGACAGGAGAGTAATAATTCACCCCTCCACTTT. This sequence encodes CSGGQESNNSPLHF.

The chain recombines TRBV2 with TRBJ2-7; 7 bases fit TRBD1. This CDR3 comprises 15 residues. J was trimmed by 0 bases and V by 6 bases; bases with no gene match: 8. Looked up from germline, CDR1 is SNHLY and CDR2 is FYNNEI. The DNA of the CDR3 is TGTGCCAGCAGACAGGGGCTCCACGGCTCCTACGAGCAGTACGTC. Translation: CASRQGLHGSYEQYV.

This clonotype was counted a few times. The V gene is TRBV1, the J gene TRBJ2-7. TRBV1 is a pseudogene segment. The CDR3 has 11 amino acids. CDR3 in amino acids: CTSSPPYEQYF. Written as DNA, the CDR3 is TGCACCAGCAGCCCTCCCTACGAGCAGTACTTC.

The V call is TRBV5-1, the J call TRBJ1-1; D not certain. The CDR3 is 14 residues long. Germline V gene sequence: CDR1 SGHRS, CDR2 YFSETQ. The V gene lost 0 bases and the J gene lost 5 bases, with 11 bases spanning the gap. CDR3 region: CASSLAVGGTEAFF. The CDR3, as DNA: TGCGCCAGCAGCTTGGCCGTAGGAGGAACTGAAGCTTTCTTT.

There are many counts of this clonotype. The chain joins TRBV3-1 to TRBJ2-5, with 12 nucleotides matching TRBD2. The CDR3 loop spans 14 amino acids. Germline values: CDR1 LGHDT, CDR2 YNNKEL (reference sequence). V lost 5 bases, J lost 2 bases, and 0 bases stayed unmatched. The CDR3 loop reads CASSTSGGQETQYF. As DNA, the CDR3 is TGTGCCAGCAGCACTAGCGGGGGGCAAGAGACCCAGTACTTC.

Worth noting for this clonotype: At one of its ends the junction is not consistent with the germline gene, which may arise from a read error. This chain uses TRBV12-3 or TRBV12-4 with TRBJ1-4, with unresolved D. The CDR3 covers 14 residues. Here the CDR3 DNA reads TGTGCCAACAGTTTAAACGGCAAGAATGAAAAACTGTTTTTT. It translates to CANSLNGKNEKLFF.